Below, one T cell receptor beta chain is given with its context. The data derive from a study of T cell repertoires in ileal Crohn's disease. Study-wide background: Every patient was operated on for stricturing (about 60%) or penetrating (approximately 40%) complications.

Roughly 500 nanograms of biopsy DNA per sample underwent TCRB immunosequencing. Clones were read by immunoSEQ multiplex PCR, and TCRdb kept only the in-frame ones, dropping some. The sample records 4,800 or so clones, around 87% being singletons. The clonotype comes from an adult with Crohn's disease. Sequencing used ileal tissue.

In DNA form, the CDR3 reads TGCGCCAGCAGCTTGACTCAGGGGGGATCTAGCTCTGGGGCCAACGTCCTGACTTTC. This gives the protein CASSLTQGGSSSGANVLTF. This rearrangement joins TRBV5-1 to TRBJ2-6, with D possibly being TRBD1 (7 bases). V shed 1 base and J shed 0 bases, with 17 bases lying between them. Germline assignment: CDR1 SGHRS and CDR2 YFSETQ. The CDR3 is 19 amino acids.